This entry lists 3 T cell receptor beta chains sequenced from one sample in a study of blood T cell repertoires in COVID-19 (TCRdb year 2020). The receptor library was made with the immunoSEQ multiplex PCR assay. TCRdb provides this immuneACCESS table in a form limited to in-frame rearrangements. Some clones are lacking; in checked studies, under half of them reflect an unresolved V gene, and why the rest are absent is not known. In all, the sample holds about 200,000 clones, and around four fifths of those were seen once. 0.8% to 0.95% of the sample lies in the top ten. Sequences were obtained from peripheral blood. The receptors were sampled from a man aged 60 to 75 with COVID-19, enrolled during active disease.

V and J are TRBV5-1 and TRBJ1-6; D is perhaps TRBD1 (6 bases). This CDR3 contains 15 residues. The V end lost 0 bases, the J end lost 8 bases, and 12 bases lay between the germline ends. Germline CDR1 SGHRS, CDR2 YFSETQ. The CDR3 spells CASSLGVSGDSPLHF. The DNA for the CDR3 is TGCGCCAGCAGCTTGGGAGTGTCAGGGGATTCACCCCTCCACTTT.

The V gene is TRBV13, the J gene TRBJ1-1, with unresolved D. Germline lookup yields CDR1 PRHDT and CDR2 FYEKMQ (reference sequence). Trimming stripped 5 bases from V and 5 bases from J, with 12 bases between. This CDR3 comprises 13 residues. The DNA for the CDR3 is TGTGCCAGCAGCGCCGGGGTCCGAACTGAAGCTTTCTTT. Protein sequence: CASSAGVRTEAFF. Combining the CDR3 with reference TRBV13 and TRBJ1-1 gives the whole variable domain AAGVIQSPRHLIKEKRETATLKCYPIPRHDTVYWYQQGPGQDPQFLISFYEKMQSDKGSIPDRFSAQQFSDYHSELNMSSLELGDSALYFCASSAGVRTEAFFGQGTRLTVV.

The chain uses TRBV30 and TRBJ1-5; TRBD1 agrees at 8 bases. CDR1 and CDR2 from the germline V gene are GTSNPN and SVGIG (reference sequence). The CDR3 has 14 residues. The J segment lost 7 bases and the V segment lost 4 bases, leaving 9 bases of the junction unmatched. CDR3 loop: CAWTADRGGQPQHF. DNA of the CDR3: TGTGCCTGGACAGCTGACAGGGGTGGACAGCCCCAGCATTTT.